The T cell receptor beta chain described here comes from a study of human thymus T cells. Study outcomes and limitations: As related research reported, thymic repertoires overlapped highly among unrelated individuals.

Of note for this clone: Its specificity is not known.

From germline, CDR1 is LGHNA and CDR2 YNFKEQ. The CDR3 covers 18 residues. V gave up 0 bases and J gave up 7 bases; unmatched junction bases: 12. The method was immunoSEQ multiplex PCR; TCRdb's version includes in-frame clones alone and lacks a portion of them. The profile shows roughly 77,000 clones, roughly 94% of them singletons. Corrective heart surgery yielded resections, and these provided the thymus tissue. The receptor was isolated from a girl under three years old with a congenital heart defect but otherwise immunologically healthy. The sequencing sample was made of thymus tissue. The gene calls are TRBV4-2 and TRBJ2-7; TRBD2 aligns across 13 bases. In nucleotides, the CDR3 is TGTGCCAGCAGCCAAGATGTACTAGCGGGAGGGATATCGAGGGAGCAGTACTTC. Its translation is CASSQDVLAGGISREQYF.